This record looks at one T cell receptor (beta chain) sequence and its context. This entry comes from a study of blood T cell repertoires in COVID-19. Looking at the study overall: Sources were T cells, B-cell-depleted T cells, or PBMCs; the material itself was cDNA or gDNA.

This CDR3 region has 13 residues. V trimming: 9 bases; J trimming: 1 base; junction bases outside the gene matches: 4. CDR1 SNHLY and CDR2 FYNNEI come from the germline V gene. Libraries were prepared by immunoSEQ multiplex PCR; TCRdb keeps only in-frame clonotypes and omits some of them. Here the sample spans 200,000 to 250,000 clones, 82% being singletons. The sequence was obtained from a woman aged 65 to 85 with COVID-19, enrolled during active disease. The rearrangement joins TRBV2 to TRBJ2-5, with 8 bases aligning to TRBD2. The sample comprised peripheral blood. CDR3 protein: CASSGNLQETQYF. The CDR3 DNA follows: TGTGCCAGTAGCGGGAATCTCCAAGAGACCCAGTACTTC. The full variable domain, its missing parts supplied by reference TRBV2 and TRBJ2-5, is EPEVTQTPSHQVTQMGQEVILRCVPISNHLYFYWYRQILGQKVEFLVSFYNNEISEKSEIFDDQFSVERPDGSNFTLKIRSTKLEDSAMYFCASSGNLQETQYFGPGTRLLVL.